Below, 25 T cell receptor beta chains from the same sample are listed, as sequenced in a study of shared clonotypes between healthy human individuals. Naive CD8 cells, CD45RO-negative and positively selected for CCR7, excluded terminally differentiated effector memory CD45RA+ cells. Sequenced by immunoSEQ multiplex PCR; TCRdb stores in-frame clones only, minus some. The sample includes approximately 2,000,000 clones, just under 95% seen only once; the top ten take about 1.7%. Sample: naive CD8+ T cells from PBMCs. The receptors stem from a man aged 18 to 30 in good health. Some clones in this sample may be carry-over from other donors' samples.

Here the CDR3 DNA reads TGTGCCAGCAGTCCCGGCGGGCCCGGTCAGCCCCAGCATTTT. It codes for CASSPGGPGQPQHF. The chain uses TRBV28 and TRBJ1-5; D remains unclear. This CDR3 contains 14 residues. Germline V gene data show CDR1 as MDHEN and CDR2 as SYDVKM. Trimming stripped 5 bases from V and 6 bases from J, with 14 bases between.

In its sample, this clone was seen once. This sequence joins TRBV27 and TRBJ2-3; D may match TRBD1 or TRBD2 (5 bases each). Germline V lookup: CDR1 MNHEY, CDR2 SMNVEV (reference sequence). The CDR3 totals 18 residues. V was shortened by 6 bases and J by 4 bases, with 26 bases between the two germline ends. CDR3 residues: CASREEGMGPRGADTQYF. The CDR3 coding sequence is TGTGCCAGCAGGGAAGAAGGCATGGGACCGAGGGGCGCAGATACGCAGTATTTT.

The V call is TRBV2, the J call TRBJ2-2; tentative D call: TRBD1 (5 bases). The V gene's germline CDR1 is SNHLY and CDR2 FYNNEI. The V end lost 1 base, the J end lost 1 base, and 7 bases lay between the germline ends. This CDR3 contains 15 residues. CDR3 residues: CASSEDQGNTGELFF. For the CDR3, the DNA is TGTGCCAGCAGTGAAGATCAGGGGAACACCGGGGAGCTGTTTTTT.

This chain uses TRBV9 with TRBJ2-3; 9 bases fit TRBD1. Germline-derived CDR1 and CDR2 are SGDLS and YYNGEE. The CDR3 sequence is 15 residues long. The J segment lost 3 bases and the V segment lost 4 bases, leaving 6 bases of the junction unmatched. The CDR3: CASSLRDRVTDTQYF. The CDR3 nucleotides read TGTGCCAGCAGCCTCCGGGACAGGGTAACAGATACGCAGTATTTT.

In the case of this clone: The sample holds other DNA sequences that translate to the same CDR3. V and J are TRBV7-9 and TRBJ2-7; no clear D. This CDR3 has 13 residues. V lost 3 bases to trimming and J lost 3 bases, with 9 bases between them. Looked up from germline, CDR1 is SEHNR and CDR2 is FQNEAQ (reference sequence). CDR3 region: CASSFSHSYEQYF. CDR3 DNA sequence: TGTGCCAGCAGCTTCTCCCACAGCTACGAGCAGTACTTC.

CDR3 nucleotides: TGTGCCATCAGTGAGTCTGAACAGGGTGGCGAGCAGTACTTC. Amino acids: CAISESEQGGEQYF. The V and J genes are TRBV10-3 and TRBJ2-7, with D possibly matching TRBD1 (6 bases). Germline loops: CDR1 ENHRY, CDR2 SYGVKD. Between the trimmed V and J ends, which lost 0 bases and 6 bases, there was a span of 12 bases. The CDR3 length is 14 residues.

Details on this clone: Other DNA sequences from this sample encode an identical CDR3 as well. The chain recombines TRBV29-1 with TRBJ2-1, with 9 bases aligning to TRBD2. This CDR3 is built from 13 residues. Germline trimming cut 4 bases from V and 6 bases from J; bases unmatched to any gene: 4. Germline CDR1 reads SQVTM; CDR2 reads ANQGSEA. The DNA of the CDR3 is TGCAGCGTTGCTGGCGGGAGGGCCAATGAGCAGTTCTTC. Protein product: CSVAGGRANEQFF.

The rearrangement joins TRBV9 to TRBJ2-5; possibly TRBD1 or TRBD2 for D (5 bases each). CDR3 length: 19 amino acids. CDR1 SGDLS and CDR2 YYNGEE come from the germline V gene. Trimming took 3 bases from V and 1 from J, leaving 25 bases between them. The chain's CDR3 is CASSGPRRDRQGAQETQYF. CDR3 coding DNA: TGTGCCAGCAGCGGACCCCGCCGGGATCGCCAAGGGGCCCAAGAGACCCAGTACTTC.

The gene calls are TRBV7-2 and TRBJ2-7, with 7 bases aligning to TRBD2. The CDR3 runs to 15 residues. Germline-derived CDR1 and CDR2 are SGHTA and FQGNSA. Trimming at V came to 0 bases and at J to 5 bases, leaving 7 bases not matched to a gene. This CDR3 is CASSLAGGTPDEQYF. For the CDR3, the DNA is TGTGCCAGCAGCTTAGCGGGGGGGACTCCGGACGAGCAGTACTTC.

The CDR3 nucleotides are TGTGCCAGCAGTTACTCACCTACAGGGTCCTATGAAAAACTGTTTTTT. It encodes CASSYSPTGSYEKLFF. The chain joins TRBV27 to TRBJ1-4, with D possibly TRBD1 on 6 matching bases. CDR1 is MNHEY and CDR2 is SMNVEV in the germline V gene (reference sequence). Trimming took 4 bases from V and 6 from J, leaving 18 bases between them. The CDR3 sequence is 16 residues long.

This clone came up a few times. The J gene is TRBJ1-1, the V gene TRBV29-1, with 7 bases matching TRBD1. V lost 7 bases, J lost 4 bases, and 3 bases stayed unmatched. CDR3 length: 11 residues. The germline gives CDR1 SQVTM, CDR2 ANQGSEA. CDR3 sequence: CSGQGSTEAFF. The CDR3 coding sequence is TGCAGCGGACAGGGTTCCACTGAAGCTTTCTTT. Full variable domain (outside the CDR3, taken from reference TRBV29-1 and TRBJ1-1): SAVISQKPSRDICQRGTSLTIQCQVDSQVTMMFWYRQQPGQSLTLIATANQGSEATYESGFVIDKFPISRPNLTFSTLTVSNMSPEDSSIYLCSGQGSTEAFFGQGTRLTVV.

J is TRBJ2-7 and V is TRBV7-2; tentative D call: TRBD2 (5 bases). V lost 3 bases and J lost 6, with 6 bases in between. Per germline, CDR1 SGHTA and CDR2 FQGNSA. The CDR3 runs 11 residues. As DNA, the CDR3 is TGTGCCAGCAGCTTTGGAGGCGAGCAGTACTTC. This sequence encodes CASSFGGEQYF.

The chain combines TRBV9 with TRBJ2-7; D might be TRBD1 (5 bases). V was clipped by 0 bases and J by 1 base, with 11 bases between them. The CDR3 loop spans 15 amino acids. Germline V CDR1 and CDR2: SGDLS, YYNGEE. This CDR3 reads CASSVARDVSYEQYF. In DNA, the CDR3 is TGTGCCAGCAGCGTAGCCAGGGATGTATCCTACGAGCAGTACTTC.

J is TRBJ2-2 and V is TRBV10-3, with D perhaps TRBD1 or TRBD2 (5 bases each). The germline V and J ends were trimmed by 0 bases and 3 bases, with 11 bases remaining between them. CDR1 is ENHRY and CDR2 is SYGVKD in the germline V gene. The CDR3 contains 16 residues. For the CDR3, the DNA is TGTGCCATCAGTGAGTCGGTCAGGGACGACACCGGGGAGCTGTTTTTT. This encodes CAISESVRDDTGELFF.

The V and J genes are TRBV7-9 and TRBJ2-1; 9 bases map to TRBD1. The CDR3 extends over 14 amino acids. J was trimmed by 9 bases and V by 4 bases; bases with no gene match: 7. Per germline, CDR1 SEHNR and CDR2 FQNEAQ (reference sequence). In DNA form, the CDR3 reads TGTGCCAGCAGCTCTTGGACAGGGGCGGGTGAGCAGTTCTTC. Protein product: CASSSWTGAGEQFF.

The V call is TRBV27, the J call TRBJ2-5; TRBD2 is a possible D gene (6 bases). The CDR3 contains 17 residues. Between the trimmed V and J ends, which lost 3 bases and 4 bases, there was a span of 21 bases. Germline CDR1 reads MNHEY; CDR2 reads SMNVEV (reference sequence). CDR3 DNA sequence: TGTGCCAGCAGTTTGGGGTTACGGTCGGGAGCCGGAGAGACCCAGTACTTC. Translated: CASSLGLRSGAGETQYF.

The chain employs TRBV28 and TRBJ1-2, with D unclear. The CDR3 totals 15 residues. CDR1 and CDR2 from the germline V gene are MDHEN and SYDVKM. V gave up 3 bases and J gave up 0 bases, with 11 bases separating them. CDR3 DNA: TGTGCCAGCAGTTTCGCCGACCGAGCTAACTATGGCTACACCTTC. Translating gives CASSFADRANYGYTF.

This chain links TRBV28 with TRBJ2-1; 10 bases fit TRBD2. Unmatched junction bases numbered 8, after V lost 4 bases and J lost 5 bases. The germline V gene encodes CDR1 MDHEN and CDR2 SYDVKM. The CDR3 sequence is 16 residues long. The CDR3 protein is CASSSISGGKHNEQFF. The CDR3 nucleotides read TGTGCCAGCAGTTCTATTAGCGGGGGGAAACACAATGAGCAGTTCTTC.

This rearrangement joins TRBV7-9 to TRBJ2-5, with D perhaps being TRBD1 or TRBD2 (5 bases each). CDR3 length: 14 amino acids. Looked up from germline, CDR1 is SEHNR and CDR2 is FQNEAQ (reference sequence). The germline V and J ends were trimmed by 4 bases and 5 bases, with 14 bases remaining between them. CDR3 nucleotide sequence: TGTGCCAGCAGCTGGGACCGGGAACGGGAGACCCAGTACTTC. Residues: CASSWDRERETQYF.

This clone has a handful of counts. CDR3: CASSVALNQPQHF. In nucleotides, the CDR3 is TGTGCCAGCAGCGTAGCTCTCAATCAGCCCCAGCATTTT. The chain recombines TRBV9 with TRBJ1-5; D ambiguous. Trimming took off 0 bases at V and 3 bases at J, with 4 bases between the two ends. The CDR3 covers 13 residues. The germline V gene encodes CDR1 SGDLS and CDR2 YYNGEE. The full variable domain, in which reference TRBV9 and TRBJ1-5 provide the parts outside the CDR3, is DSGVTQTPKHLITATGQRVTLRCSPRSGDLSVYWYQQSLDQGLQFLIQYYNGEERAKGNILERFSAQQFPDLHSELNLSSLELGDSALYFCASSVALNQPQHFGDGTRLSIL.

The rearrangement uses TRBV5-1 and TRBJ1-1, with D maybe TRBD1 (6 bases). V lost 0 bases to trimming and J lost 5 bases, with 14 bases between them. The CDR3 has 15 amino acids. Germline CDR1 SGHRS, CDR2 YFSETQ. In nucleotides, the CDR3 is TGCGCCAGCAGCTTGGACGGACAGTCTGGAACTGAAGCTTTCTTT. Translation: CASSLDGQSGTEAFF. The full variable domain, completed using reference TRBV5-1 and TRBJ1-1, is KAGVTQTPRYLIKTRGQQVTLSCSPISGHRSVSWYQQTPGQGLQFLFEYFSETQRNKGNFPGRFSGRQFSNSRSEMNVSTLELGDSALYLCASSLDGQSGTEAFFGQGTRLTVV.

As to this clone: This sample also contains other DNA sequences that code for the same CDR3. The chain employs TRBV6-4 and TRBJ2-6, with D perhaps assigned TRBD1 or TRBD2 (5 bases each). CDR3 length: 14 amino acids. Germline CDR1 is MRHNA and CDR2 is SNTAGT. V lost 3 bases and J lost 2, with 5 bases in between. CDR3 in DNA: TGTGCCAGCAGTGAGGGGGCTGGGGCCAACGTCCTGACTTTC. Amino acids: CASSEGAGANVLTF.

The rearrangement joins TRBV25-1 to TRBJ2-6; a weak D match, TRBD2 (7 bases). This CDR3 has 16 residues. V lost 2 bases and J lost 4, with 12 bases in between. The germline V gene has CDR1 MGHDK and CDR2 SYGVNS. The CDR3 is CASSEVGGRGANVLTF. The CDR3 nucleotides are TGTGCCAGCAGTGAAGTCGGGGGGCGAGGGGCCAACGTCCTGACTTTC.

On this clone: Other DNA sequences within the sample encode an identical CDR3. The chain combines TRBV9 with TRBJ2-7; TRBD2 aligns across 10 bases. The CDR3 loop spans 15 amino acids. Trimming at V came to 0 bases and at J to 2 bases, leaving 2 bases not matched to a gene. The germline gives CDR1 SGDLS, CDR2 YYNGEE. The CDR3 here is CASSVVAGGTYEQYF. The DNA for the CDR3 is TGTGCCAGCAGCGTAGTAGCGGGGGGCACCTACGAGCAGTACTTC.

The J gene is TRBJ2-3, the V gene TRBV27; 13 nucleotides align to TRBD2. Germline V gene sequence: CDR1 MNHEY, CDR2 SMNVEV (reference sequence). With 6 bases clipped from V and 4 bases from J, the junction kept 7 bases outside the gene matches. The CDR3 length is 16 residues. CDR3: CASSVRGLAGADTQYF. The CDR3 region has the DNA TGTGCCAGCAGCGTCCGTGGACTAGCGGGAGCAGATACGCAGTATTTT.